The rows below give T cell receptor beta chains drawn from one sample of a study of shared clonotypes between healthy human individuals. Clones were read by immunoSEQ multiplex PCR, and TCRdb kept only the in-frame ones, dropping some. The table lists approximately 620,000 clones, 95% to 98% of them singletons. Sequenced sample: naive CD4+ T cells sorted from blood. Receptor source: a young woman in good health. The CDR3 runs from the conserved cysteine through the conserved F or W. A D gene is named only where the DNA matches it firmly. A row's size may be missing; if present it is once, few, many or a size class.

D gene,clone size,CDR3 length,J gene,V gene,CDR3 DNA,CDR3 protein
TRBD2,once,15,TRBJ2-5,TRBV14,TGTGCCAGCAGCCAAGTAGCGGGACCTCAAGAGACCCAGTACTTC,CASSQVAGPQETQYF
TRBD1,-,15,TRBJ1-4,TRBV5-1,TGCGCCAGCAGCTCAGGGGACAGGCTTAATGAAAAACTGTTTTTT,CASSSGDRLNEKLFF
-,-,14,TRBJ1-1,TRBV7-9,TGTGCCAGCAGCTCCCCCGGCGGGAACACTGAAGCTTTCTTT,CASSSPGGNTEAFF
-,-,15,TRBJ2-5,TRBV7-3,TGTGCCAGCAGCTTAACCGGGACCGAGGGGGAGACCCAGTACTTC,CASSLTGTEGETQYF
TRBD1,-,18,TRBJ2-7,TRBV4-1,TGCGCCAGCAGCCACAATTTGAGACAGGGGAGATATGGCTACGAGCAGTACTTC,CASSHNLRQGRYGYEQYF
TRBD1,-,22,TRBJ2-7,TRBV4-3,TGCGCCAGCAGCCAAGATCGATTTATAGGGACAGGGGACCCACAAAGCTCCTACGAGCAGTACTTC,CASSQDRFIGTGDPQSSYEQYF
-,once,15,TRBJ2-3,TRBV7-3,TGTGCCAGCAGCCCCGGTGCTCCCCTCACAGATACGCAGTATTTT,CASSPGAPLTDTQYF
-,-,15,TRBJ2-1,TRBV19,TGTGCCAGTAGTTCCGCAGGGGGGTCCTACAATGAGCAGTTCTTC,CASSSAGGSYNEQFF
-,-,13,TRBJ2-2,TRBV11-3,TGTGCCAGCAGCTTACAGGCGATCGGGGAGCTGTTTTTT,CASSLQAIGELFF
-,-,15,TRBJ2-5,TRBV6-1,TGTGCCAGCAGTGAATTAGGACACATCCAAGAGACCCAGTACTTC,CASSELGHIQETQYF
TRBD2,-,14,TRBJ2-7,TRBV2,TGTGCCAGCAGTGAGAGGCTAGCGGACTACGAGCAGTACTTC,CASSERLADYEQYF
-,-,15,TRBJ2-7,TRBV11-2,TGTGCCAGCAGCCGTATTCAGGGGAAGCTTAACGAGCAGTACTTC,CASSRIQGKLNEQYF
-,-,15,TRBJ1-3,TRBV6-1,TGTGCCAGCAGTGAACAGGGTTCCCCTGGAAACACCATATATTTT,CASSEQGSPGNTIYF
-,-,15,TRBJ1-2,TRBV2,TGTGCCAGCAGTGAAGGAAAACCGGCGGTGGAGGGCTACACCTTC,CASSEGKPAVEGYTF
TRBD2,-,14,TRBJ2-3,TRBV30,TGTGCCTGGAGTATAGCGGGAAAGGCAGATACGCAGTATTTT,CAWSIAGKADTQYF
TRBD2,-,20,TRBJ2-1,TRBV28,TGTGCCAGCAGTTTCCTCGGACTAGCGGGAGCCCCGAGCTCCTACAATGAGCAGTTCTTC,CASSFLGLAGAPSSYNEQFF
-,-,17,TRBJ1-5,TRBV18,TGTGCCAGCTCACTGATGCAACAGGGTGATAGCAATCAGCCCCAGCATTTT,CASSLMQQGDSNQPQHF
TRBD2,-,13,TRBJ2-1,TRBV29-1,TGCAGCGTTGCCGGGAGGAGCTACAATGAGCAGTTCTTC,CSVAGRSYNEQFF
-,-,15,TRBJ2-3,TRBV27,TGTGCCAGCATCTCTCGTGGACTAAACACAGATACGCAGTATTTT,CASISRGLNTDTQYF
-,-,16,TRBJ1-3,TRBV25-1,TGTGCCAGCAGTCCCCCGCCGGGGAGCGGTGGAAACACCATATATTTT,CASSPPPGSGGNTIYF
TRBD2,-,18,TRBJ2-7,TRBV11-2,TGTGCCAGCAGCTCGAGGGGAGGGACTAGCGGGACTACCTACGAGCAGTACTTC,CASSSRGGTSGTTYEQYF
-,-,16,TRBJ2-2,TRBV7-2,TGTGCCAGCAGCTTAGTTGGGGGTGCGAACACCGGGGAGCTGTTTTTT,CASSLVGGANTGELFF
-,-,12,TRBJ1-2,TRBV7-9,TGTGCATCGGCAGTCTTTAACTATGGCTACACCTTC,CASAVFNYGYTF
TRBD2,-,12,TRBJ2-1,TRBV2,TGTGCCAGCAGTTTAGCGGGGGTATGGTGGTTCTTC,CASSLAGVWWFF
-,-,19,TRBJ2-4,TRBV5-6,TGTGCCAGCAGCTCCGCCCTTGGGGGGAGATCGTGGGCCAAAAACATTCAGTACTTC,CASSSALGGRSWAKNIQYF
-,-,15,TRBJ1-1,TRBV27,TGTGCCAGCAGTTCAACAGGGAGCGGGAACACTGAAGCTTTCTTT,CASSSTGSGNTEAFF
TRBD1,-,16,TRBJ2-2,TRBV28,TGTGCCAGCAGAAACCGGGACAGGGTCCATTCCGGGGAGCTGTTTTTT,CASRNRDRVHSGELFF
-,-,15,TRBJ1-2,TRBV27,TGTGCCAGCAGTTCCGGACCCCAAAGGAACTATGGCTACACCTTC,CASSSGPQRNYGYTF
-,-,13,TRBJ2-1,TRBV7-3,TGTGCCAGCAGCTTATCTAGCTACAATGAGCAGTTCTTC,CASSLSSYNEQFF
TRBD1,-,14,TRBJ2-3,TRBV2,TGTGCCAGCAGTGTTCAGGGGGTAACAGATACGCAGTATTTT,CASSVQGVTDTQYF
TRBD2,-,14,TRBJ2-7,TRBV7-2,TGTGCCAGCAGCGGACTAGCGGGAGACTACGAGCAGTACTTC,CASSGLAGDYEQYF
-,-,15,TRBJ2-1,TRBV2,TGTGCCAGCAGACCGGGGCGGCCCTCCTACAATGAGCAGTTCTTC,CASRPGRPSYNEQFF
-,-,15,TRBJ1-4,TRBV5-1,TGCGCCAGCAGAAATGTAGGAAATTCAGATGAAAAACTGTTTTTT,CASRNVGNSDEKLFF
-,-,12,TRBJ1-1,TRBV9,TGTGCCAGCAGCGTAGCGGACACTGAAGCTTTCTTT,CASSVADTEAFF
TRBD2,once,11,TRBJ2-7,TRBV20-1,TGCAGTGCTGGGACTAGCTACGAGCAGTACTTC,CSAGTSYEQYF
TRBD1,once,13,TRBJ1-1,TRBV11-3,TGTGCCAGCGGCCGGGACAGAAACACTGAAGCTTTCTTT,CASGRDRNTEAFF
-,-,14,TRBJ1-1,TRBV6-5,TGTGCCAGCAGTGCCCGGGGACAGAACACTGAAGCTTTCTTT,CASSARGQNTEAFF
TRBD2,-,15,TRBJ2-3,TRBV5-1,TGCGCCAGCAGCTTGGGGGCGGGAGCTGTAGATACGCAGTATTTT,CASSLGAGAVDTQYF
TRBD1,-,16,TRBJ1-1,TRBV10-1,TGCGCCAGCAGCCAATACGGGACAGGGGTTTGGACTGAAGCTTTCTTT,CASSQYGTGVWTEAFF
-,once,15,TRBJ2-7,TRBV5-4,TGTGCCAGCAGCTTGGATCAGGGACCCTCCTACGAGCAGTACTTC,CASSLDQGPSYEQYF
TRBD2,-,15,TRBJ2-1,TRBV9,TGTGCCAGCAGCGTAGTTAGCGGGAGCTACAATGAGCAGTTCTTC,CASSVVSGSYNEQFF